Listed below are T cell receptor beta chains from one sample, sequenced in a study of breast tumors, draining lymph nodes, adjacent tissues. TCRdb independently ran MiXCR on the multiplex PCR reads; one entry per CDR3 protein. The sample records fewer than 85,000 distinct CDR3 sequences, roughly 19% being singletons. Material for sequencing was axillary lymph node tissue. These receptors were collected from a female donor with breast cancer. Some clones in this sample may be carry-over from other donors' samples. CDR3s include the opening cysteine and the closing phenylalanine or tryptophan. A D gene is named only where the DNA matches it firmly. Clone sizes are given selectively: once, few, many, or a class where the clone is expanded.

.,few,TRBJ2-2,16,TRBV12-5,TGTGCTAGTGGTCCTCGATATAGCGGAGATACCGGGGAGCTGTTTTTT,CASGPRYSGDTGELFF
.,many,TRBJ1-2,12,TRBV19,TGTGCCAGTAGTATTAGCGGCTATGGCTACACCTTC,CASSISGYGYTF
TRBD2,many,TRBJ2-1,15,TRBV19,TGTGCCAGTAGTATAGGAGCGGGGTTATACAATGAGCAGTTCTTC,CASSIGAGLYNEQFF
.,many,TRBJ2-5,12,TRBV20-1,TGCAGTGCTTTGAGAGGTTTTGGTGCCCAGTACTTC,CSALRGFGAQYF
.,many,TRBJ2-5,12,TRBV2,TGTGCCAGCAAAATGGGGGAAGAGACCCAGTACTTC,CASKMGEETQYF
.,.,TRBJ2-2,12,TRBV18,TGTGCCAGCTCACCATCCGCCGGGGAGCTGTCTTTT,CASSPSAGELSF
.,.,TRBJ2-5,13,TRBV19,TGTGCCAGTAGCCCTCACGGGGAAGAGACCCAGTACTTC,CASSPHGEETQYF
.,many,TRBJ2-7,17,TRBV4-2,TGTGCCAGCAGCCAAGATTGGGGCGGGATTAGCTCCTACGAGCAGTACTTC,CASSQDWGGISSYEQYF
.,few,TRBJ2-2,14,TRBV28,TGTGCCAGCGGGCCCCGGGCCCTCACCGGGGAGCTGTTTTTT,CASGPRALTGELFF
.,many,TRBJ2-5,15,TRBV5-1,TGCGCCAGCAGCTTGGAATGGGGCGGCCAGGAGACCCAGTACTTC,CASSLEWGGQETQYF
TRBD1,many,TRBJ2-7,18,TRBV12-5,TGTGCTAGTGGTTTATCCGGGACAGGGTTTAGTTTGGGCTACGAGCAGTACTTC,CASGLSGTGFSLGYEQYF
TRBD2,many,TRBJ2-1,18,TRBV20-1,TGCAGTGCTAGAGATTTAATCGCTAGCGGGGTCTCCTACAATGAGCAGTTCTTC,CSARDLIASGVSYNEQFF
TRBD2,many,TRBJ2-2,16,TRBV15,TGTGCCACCAGCAGAGATCCGGGACTAGCGACCGGGGAGCTGTTTTTT,CATSRDPGLATGELFF